This T cell receptor beta chain comes out of a study of T cell changes during pregnancy in multiple sclerosis. CDR1 is MNHEY and CDR2 is SMNVEV in the germline V gene (reference sequence). The CDR3 covers 16 residues. V gave up 2 bases and J gave up 2 bases, with 15 bases separating them. Generated by immunoSEQ multiplex PCR, the TCRdb table keeps only in-frame clones and is missing some. The sample has around 40,000 clones; 85% to 95% are singletons. Sequenced material: CD4+ T cells from peripheral blood mononuclear cells, taken in the second trimester of pregnancy. The TCR comes from a female donor with multiple sclerosis, enrolled in a pregnancy study. The chain links TRBV27 to TRBJ1-1, with D possibly TRBD1 on 5 matching bases. The CDR3 region has the DNA TGTGCCAGCAGTTTAGCCCCCTGGGGCCAAAACACTGAAGCTTTCTTT. It encodes CASSLAPWGQNTEAFF.